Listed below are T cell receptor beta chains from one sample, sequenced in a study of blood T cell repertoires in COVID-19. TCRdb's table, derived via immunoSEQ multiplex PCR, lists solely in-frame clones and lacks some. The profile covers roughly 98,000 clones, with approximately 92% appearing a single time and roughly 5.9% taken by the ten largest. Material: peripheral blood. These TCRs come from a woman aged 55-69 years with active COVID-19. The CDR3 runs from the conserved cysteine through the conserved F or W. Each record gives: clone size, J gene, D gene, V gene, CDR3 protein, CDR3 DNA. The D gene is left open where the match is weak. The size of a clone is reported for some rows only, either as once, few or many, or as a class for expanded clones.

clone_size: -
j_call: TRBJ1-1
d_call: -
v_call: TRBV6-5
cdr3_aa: CASSYGTTGTEAFF
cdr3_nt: TGTGCCAGCAGTTACGGGACAACTGGGACTGAAGCTTTCTTT

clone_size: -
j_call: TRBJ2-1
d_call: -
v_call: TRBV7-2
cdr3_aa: CASSLARRNEQFF
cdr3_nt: TGTGCCAGCAGCTTAGCGCGGAGGAATGAGCAGTTCTTC

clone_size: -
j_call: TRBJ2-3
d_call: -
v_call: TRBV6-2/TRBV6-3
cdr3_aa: CASSYGGPVSTDTQYF
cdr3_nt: TGTGCCAGCAGTTACGGGGGCCCGGTGAGCACAGATACGCAGTATTTT

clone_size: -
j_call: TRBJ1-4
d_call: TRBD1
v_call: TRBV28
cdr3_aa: CASTQQGLANEKLFF
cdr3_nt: TGTGCCAGCACACAACAGGGGCTGGCTAATGAAAAACTGTTTTTT

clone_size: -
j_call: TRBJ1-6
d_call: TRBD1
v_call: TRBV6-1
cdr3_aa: CASSKGTGGSRNSPLHF
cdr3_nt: TGTGCCAGCAGTAAAGGGACAGGGGGATCCCGTAATTCACCCCTCCACTTT

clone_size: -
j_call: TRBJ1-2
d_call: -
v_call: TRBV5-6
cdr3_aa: CASSRGSGLGYTF
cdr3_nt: TGTGCCAGCAGCCGGGGGTCAGGCCTCGGCTACACCTTC

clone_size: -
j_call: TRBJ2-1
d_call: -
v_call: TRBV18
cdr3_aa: CASSLMTIGEDSYNEQFF
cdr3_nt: TGTGCCAGCTCACTAATGACCATCGGGGAAGACTCCTACAATGAGCAGTTCTTC

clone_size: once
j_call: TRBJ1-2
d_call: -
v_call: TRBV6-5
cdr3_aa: CASSAQENYGYTF
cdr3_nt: TGTGCCAGCAGCGCACAGGAGAACTATGGCTACACCTTC

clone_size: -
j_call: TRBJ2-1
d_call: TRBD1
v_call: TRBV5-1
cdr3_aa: CASSIAAGTGGNEQFF
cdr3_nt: TGCGCCAGCAGCATCGCCGCAGGGACAGGGGGCAATGAGCAGTTCTTC

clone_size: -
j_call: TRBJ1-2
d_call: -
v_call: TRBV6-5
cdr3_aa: CASNWGDGNYGYTF
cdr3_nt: TGTGCCAGCAATTGGGGGGACGGTAACTATGGCTACACCTTC

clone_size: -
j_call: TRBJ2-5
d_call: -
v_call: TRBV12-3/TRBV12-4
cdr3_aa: CASSFYSQETQYF
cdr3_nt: TGTGCCAGCAGTTTTTACAGCCAAGAGACCCAGTACTTC

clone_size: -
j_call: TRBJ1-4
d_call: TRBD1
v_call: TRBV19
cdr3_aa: CASSIDRTGWREKLFF
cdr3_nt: TGTGCCAGTAGTATAGATCGGACAGGGTGGCGTGAAAAACTGTTTTTT

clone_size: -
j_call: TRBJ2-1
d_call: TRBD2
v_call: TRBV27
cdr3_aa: CASSFFRTSNYNEQFF
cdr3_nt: TGTGCCAGCAGTTTTTTTAGGACTAGCAACTACAATGAGCAGTTCTTC

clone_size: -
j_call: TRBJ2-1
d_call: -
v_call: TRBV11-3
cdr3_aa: CASSRLSTVAGGEQFF
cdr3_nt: TGTGCCAGCAGCCGACTGTCGACGGTTGCCGGGGGTGAGCAGTTCTTC

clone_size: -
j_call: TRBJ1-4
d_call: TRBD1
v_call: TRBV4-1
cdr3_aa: CASSQDTLGTGNEKLFF
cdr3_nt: TGCGCCAGCAGCCAAGATACCTTAGGGACAGGGAATGAAAAACTGTTTTTT

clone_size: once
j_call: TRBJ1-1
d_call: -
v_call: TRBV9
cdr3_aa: CASSVEQNTEAFF
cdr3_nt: TGTGCCAGCAGCGTCGAGCAAAACACTGAAGCTTTCTTT

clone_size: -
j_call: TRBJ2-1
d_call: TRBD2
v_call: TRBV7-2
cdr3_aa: CASRPGLAPYNEQFF
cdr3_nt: TGTGCCAGCAGACCTGGACTAGCCCCCTACAATGAGCAGTTCTTC

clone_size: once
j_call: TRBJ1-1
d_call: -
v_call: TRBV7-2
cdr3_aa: CASSALPGVTEAFF
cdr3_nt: TGTGCCAGCAGCGCCCTCCCAGGGGTGACTGAAGCTTTCTTT

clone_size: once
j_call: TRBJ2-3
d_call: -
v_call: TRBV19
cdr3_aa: CASSDQGGTDTQYF
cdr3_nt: TGTGCCAGTAGCGACCAGGGTGGCACAGATACGCAGTATTTT

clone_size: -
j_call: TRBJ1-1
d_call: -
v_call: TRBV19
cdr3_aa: CASSIPNLGQNTEAFF
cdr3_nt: TGTGCCAGTAGTATCCCGAACCTGGGACAGAACACTGAAGCTTTCTTT

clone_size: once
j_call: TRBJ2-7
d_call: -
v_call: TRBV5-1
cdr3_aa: CASSTGSTVDEQYF
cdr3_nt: TGCGCCAGCAGCACCGGGTCTACGGTAGACGAGCAGTACTTC

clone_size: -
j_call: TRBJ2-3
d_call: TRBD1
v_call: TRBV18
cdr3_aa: CASSPGTARADTQYF
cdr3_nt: TGTGCCAGCTCTCCCGGGACAGCTCGTGCAGATACGCAGTATTTT